A selection of T cell receptor beta chains follows, all from one sample in a study of control samples from healthy donors and cancer patients. Here immunoSEQ multiplex PCR was the method, and the copy in TCRdb shows in-frame clones only, minus some. The data contain about 100,000 clones, 92% of them singletons. The sequencing input was blood. Receptor source: a human donor in good health. The donor label of this sample is uncertain. The CDR3 runs from the conserved cysteine through the conserved F or W. The D gene is left open where the match is weak. A row's size may be missing; if present it is once, few, many or a size class.

D gene: .
V gene: TRBV2
J gene: TRBJ1-1
clone size: .
CDR3 protein: CASSEQGINTEAFF
CDR3 DNA: TGTGCCAGCAGTGAACAGGGAATAAACACTGAAGCTTTCTTT

D gene: TRBD1
V gene: TRBV19
J gene: TRBJ2-2
clone size: .
CDR3 protein: CASNPDRGLFRTGELFF
CDR3 DNA: TGTGCCAGTAACCCCGACAGGGGGCTTTTCCGCACCGGGGAGCTGTTTTTT

D gene: .
V gene: TRBV7-9
J gene: TRBJ1-1
clone size: .
CDR3 protein: CASSLEARFSEAFF
CDR3 DNA: TGTGCCAGCAGCTTAGAAGCCAGGTTCAGTGAAGCTTTCTTT

D gene: .
V gene: TRBV18
J gene: TRBJ2-3
clone size: .
CDR3 protein: CASSPGGGGGTDTQYF
CDR3 DNA: TGTGCCAGCTCACCTGGCGGGGGCGGCGGCACAGATACGCAGTATTTT

D gene: .
V gene: TRBV5-1
J gene: TRBJ1-1
clone size: once
CDR3 protein: CASSRGFEAFF
CDR3 DNA: TGCGCCAGCAGCCGGGGGTTTGAAGCTTTCTTT

D gene: .
V gene: TRBV19
J gene: TRBJ1-6
clone size: once
CDR3 protein: CASRRAGSPLHF
CDR3 DNA: TGTGCCAGTAGGAGGGCCGGGTCACCCCTCCACTTT

D gene: TRBD1
V gene: TRBV20-1
J gene: TRBJ1-2
clone size: .
CDR3 protein: CSASRQGPGYTF
CDR3 DNA: TGCAGTGCTAGTCGACAGGGGCCTGGCTACACCTTC

D gene: .
V gene: TRBV7-6
J gene: TRBJ2-1
clone size: .
CDR3 protein: CASSLGSSGGRYNEQFF
CDR3 DNA: TGTGCCAGCAGCTTAGGGAGCTCAGGGGGGAGGTACAATGAGCAGTTCTTC

D gene: .
V gene: TRBV5-6
J gene: TRBJ2-5
clone size: .
CDR3 protein: CASSRIVAGRLETQYF
CDR3 DNA: TGTGCCAGCAGCCGTATCGTGGCAGGGAGATTGGAGACCCAGTACTTC

D gene: TRBD1
V gene: TRBV5-4
J gene: TRBJ2-7
clone size: .
CDR3 protein: CASSSTPGTASSYEQYF
CDR3 DNA: TGTGCCAGCAGCTCCACCCCGGGGACAGCGAGCTCCTACGAGCAGTACTTC

D gene: TRBD2
V gene: TRBV24-1
J gene: TRBJ2-3
clone size: .
CDR3 protein: CATSDPSGVWDTQYF
CDR3 DNA: TGTGCCACCAGTGATCCGAGCGGGGTCTGGGATACGCAGTATTTT

D gene: .
V gene: TRBV30
J gene: TRBJ2-6
clone size: .
CDR3 protein: CAWRGSGSGANVLTF
CDR3 DNA: TGTGCCTGGAGGGGGTCTGGGTCTGGGGCCAACGTCCTGACTTTC

D gene: .
V gene: TRBV24-1
J gene: TRBJ1-1
clone size: .
CDR3 protein: CATSERGEGRTEAFF
CDR3 DNA: TGTGCCACCAGTGAGCGAGGGGAAGGTAGGACTGAAGCTTTCTTT

D gene: TRBD2
V gene: TRBV6-5
J gene: TRBJ2-3
clone size: .
CDR3 protein: CASSFTSVGTQYF
CDR3 DNA: TGTGCCAGCAGTTTCACTAGCGTCGGTACGCAGTATTTT

D gene: TRBD1
V gene: TRBV14
J gene: TRBJ1-6
clone size: .
CDR3 protein: CASSRQGNSPLHF
CDR3 DNA: TGTGCCAGCAGCCGACAGGGTAATTCACCCCTCCACTTT

D gene: TRBD1
V gene: TRBV2
J gene: TRBJ2-7
clone size: .
CDR3 protein: CASSAGGNEQYF
CDR3 DNA: TGTGCCAGCAGTGCAGGGGGCAACGAGCAGTACTTC

D gene: .
V gene: TRBV11-2
J gene: TRBJ2-5
clone size: .
CDR3 protein: CASSLVTAPGQETQYF
CDR3 DNA: TGTGCCAGCAGCTTAGTAACTGCTCCCGGACAAGAGACCCAGTACTTC

D gene: .
V gene: TRBV10-2
J gene: TRBJ1-1
clone size: .
CDR3 protein: CASSVGTEAFF
CDR3 DNA: TGCGCCAGCAGCGTCGGGACTGAAGCTTTCTTT

D gene: .
V gene: TRBV2
J gene: TRBJ2-7
clone size: .
CDR3 protein: CASRLDSYEQYF
CDR3 DNA: TGTGCCAGCAGACTGGACAGCTACGAGCAGTACTTC

D gene: .
V gene: TRBV7-9
J gene: TRBJ2-4
clone size: .
CDR3 protein: CASSLYGNIQYF
CDR3 DNA: TGTGCCAGCAGCTTGTATGGGAACATTCAGTACTTC

D gene: .
V gene: TRBV19
J gene: TRBJ2-2
clone size: .
CDR3 protein: CASSSGQATGELFF
CDR3 DNA: TGTGCCAGTAGTTCGGGACAAGCCACCGGGGAGCTGTTTTTT

D gene: .
V gene: TRBV15
J gene: TRBJ2-1
clone size: .
CDR3 protein: CATSKTGTPWHEQFF
CDR3 DNA: TGTGCCACCAGCAAAACAGGGACCCCCTGGCATGAGCAGTTCTTC

D gene: .
V gene: TRBV5-1
J gene: TRBJ1-3
clone size: .
CDR3 protein: CASSSRPGEGTIYF
CDR3 DNA: TGCGCCAGCAGCTCCCGGCCAGGGGAGGGCACCATATATTTT

D gene: .
V gene: TRBV19
J gene: TRBJ1-1
clone size: .
CDR3 protein: CASSIDRGANTEAFF
CDR3 DNA: TGTGCCAGTAGTATAGATCGCGGGGCGAACACTGAAGCTTTCTTT

D gene: .
V gene: TRBV2
J gene: TRBJ1-2
clone size: .
CDR3 protein: CASSGNSRYGYTF
CDR3 DNA: TGTGCCAGCAGTGGCAACAGCAGGTATGGCTACACCTTC

D gene: TRBD1
V gene: TRBV10-3
J gene: TRBJ1-2
clone size: .
CDR3 protein: CAISSGQPWGYTF
CDR3 DNA: TGTGCCATCAGTTCGGGACAGCCATGGGGCTACACCTTC

D gene: .
V gene: TRBV5-1
J gene: TRBJ2-5
clone size: .
CDR3 protein: CASSLEAYQETQYF
CDR3 DNA: TGCGCCAGCAGCTTGGAGGCGTATCAAGAGACCCAGTACTTC

D gene: .
V gene: TRBV28
J gene: TRBJ1-2
clone size: .
CDR3 protein: CASSSGGRLTYGYTF
CDR3 DNA: TGTGCCAGCAGTTCCGGCGGCCGTCTAACCTATGGCTACACCTTC

D gene: TRBD1
V gene: TRBV24-1
J gene: TRBJ2-1
clone size: .
CDR3 protein: CATRDRGPGNNEQFF
CDR3 DNA: TGTGCCACCAGGGACAGGGGCCCCGGCAACAATGAGCAGTTCTTC

D gene: .
V gene: TRBV3-1/TRBV3-2
J gene: TRBJ1-1
clone size: .
CDR3 protein: CASSVRGGLNTEAFF
CDR3 DNA: TGTGCCAGCAGCGTCCGTGGGGGGTTGAACACTGAAGCTTTCTTT

D gene: TRBD1
V gene: TRBV18
J gene: TRBJ1-4
clone size: .
CDR3 protein: CASSPGQWDEKLFF
CDR3 DNA: TGTGCCAGCTCACCGGGACAGTGGGATGAAAAACTGTTTTTT

D gene: TRBD1
V gene: TRBV19
J gene: TRBJ1-2
clone size: .
CDR3 protein: CASSSGQNYGYTF
CDR3 DNA: TGTGCCAGTAGTTCGGGACAGAACTATGGCTACACCTTC

D gene: .
V gene: TRBV6-5
J gene: TRBJ2-1
clone size: .
CDR3 protein: CASSYSLARSYNEQFF
CDR3 DNA: TGTGCCAGCAGTTACTCGCTAGCGCGATCCTACAATGAGCAGTTCTTC

D gene: TRBD1
V gene: TRBV29-1
J gene: TRBJ1-1
clone size: .
CDR3 protein: CSADRGRTEAFF
CDR3 DNA: TGCAGCGCTGACAGGGGGCGGACTGAAGCTTTCTTT

D gene: TRBD1
V gene: TRBV2
J gene: TRBJ1-6
clone size: .
CDR3 protein: CASRGTGQNSPLHF
CDR3 DNA: TGTGCCAGCAGGGGGACGGGACAGAATTCACCCCTCCACTTT

D gene: .
V gene: TRBV19
J gene: TRBJ2-5
clone size: .
CDR3 protein: CASSSSRGETQYF
CDR3 DNA: TGTGCCAGTAGTAGTTCCAGAGGGGAGACCCAGTACTTC

D gene: .
V gene: TRBV7-9
J gene: TRBJ1-3
clone size: .
CDR3 protein: CASSLVTEDGTIYF
CDR3 DNA: TGTGCCAGCAGCTTAGTGACCGAGGATGGCACCATATATTTT

D gene: .
V gene: TRBV7-2
J gene: TRBJ2-5
clone size: .
CDR3 protein: CASSLIFRGAPQETQYF
CDR3 DNA: TGTGCCAGCAGCTTAATTTTTCGGGGGGCGCCACAAGAGACCCAGTACTTC

D gene: TRBD2
V gene: TRBV3-1/TRBV3-2
J gene: TRBJ2-5
clone size: .
CDR3 protein: CASSQVSSGGVETQYF
CDR3 DNA: TGTGCCAGCAGCCAAGTGTCTAGCGGGGGGGTAGAGACCCAGTACTTC

D gene: .
V gene: TRBV5-5
J gene: TRBJ2-3
clone size: .
CDR3 protein: CASSKLGGATDTQYF
CDR3 DNA: TGTGCCAGCAGCAAGTTGGGCGGAGCCACAGATACGCAGTATTTT

D gene: .
V gene: TRBV19
J gene: TRBJ2-2
clone size: .
CDR3 protein: CASSPQGAIYTGELFF
CDR3 DNA: TGTGCCAGTAGCCCGCAGGGAGCAATATACACCGGGGAGCTGTTTTTT

D gene: .
V gene: TRBV6-2/TRBV6-3
J gene: TRBJ2-1
clone size: .
CDR3 protein: CASSKDSPYNEQFF
CDR3 DNA: TGTGCCAGCAGTAAGGACAGTCCCTACAATGAGCAGTTCTTC

D gene: .
V gene: TRBV24-1
J gene: TRBJ2-7
clone size: .
CDR3 protein: CATGGGSSYEQYF
CDR3 DNA: TGTGCCACAGGGGGGGGATCCTCCTACGAGCAGTACTTC

D gene: .
V gene: TRBV9
J gene: TRBJ2-2
clone size: .
CDR3 protein: CASSVKANTGELFF
CDR3 DNA: TGTGCCAGCAGCGTAAAAGCGAACACCGGGGAGCTGTTTTTT

D gene: .
V gene: TRBV2
J gene: TRBJ2-3
clone size: .
CDR3 protein: CASSEALAVDTQYF
CDR3 DNA: TGTGCCAGCAGTGAAGCACTAGCAGTAGATACGCAGTATTTT

D gene: TRBD1
V gene: TRBV2
J gene: TRBJ1-4
clone size: .
CDR3 protein: CASSGTGGEKLFF
CDR3 DNA: TGTGCCAGCAGTGGGACAGGGGGAGAAAAACTGTTTTTT

D gene: .
V gene: TRBV15
J gene: TRBJ1-4
clone size: .
CDR3 protein: CATQRTWGVLSEKLFF
CDR3 DNA: TGTGCCACTCAAAGAACCTGGGGTGTGTTAAGTGAAAAACTGTTTTTT

D gene: TRBD1
V gene: TRBV3-1/TRBV3-2
J gene: TRBJ1-4
clone size: .
CDR3 protein: CASSQSAGGRRSWDEKLFF
CDR3 DNA: TGTGCCAGCAGCCAATCGGCAGGGGGCAGACGTTCATGGGATGAAAAACTGTTTTTT

D gene: .
V gene: TRBV20-1
J gene: TRBJ2-7
clone size: .
CDR3 protein: CSAPRVAEQYF
CDR3 DNA: TGCAGTGCTCCCCGCGTGGCCGAGCAGTACTTC

D gene: TRBD1
V gene: TRBV28
J gene: TRBJ1-2
clone size: .
CDR3 protein: CASTKTGIYGYTF
CDR3 DNA: TGTGCCAGCACCAAGACAGGGATCTATGGCTACACCTTC

D gene: .
V gene: TRBV5-5
J gene: TRBJ2-3
clone size: .
CDR3 protein: CASRKIQGGGSDTQYF
CDR3 DNA: TGTGCCAGCAGGAAAATCCAGGGGGGCGGGTCAGATACGCAGTATTTT

D gene: .
V gene: TRBV5-5
J gene: TRBJ1-5
clone size: .
CDR3 protein: CASSLWANQPQHF
CDR3 DNA: TGTGCCAGCAGCTTGTGGGCTAATCAGCCCCAGCATTTT

D gene: .
V gene: TRBV19
J gene: TRBJ1-5
clone size: once
CDR3 protein: CASSIAGPWGQPQHF
CDR3 DNA: TGTGCCAGTAGTATAGCTGGCCCTTGGGGACAGCCCCAGCATTTT

D gene: TRBD1
V gene: TRBV11-2
J gene: TRBJ2-7
clone size: .
CDR3 protein: CASRPTGATYEQYF
CDR3 DNA: TGTGCCAGCAGACCGACAGGGGCCACCTACGAGCAGTACTTC

D gene: .
V gene: TRBV12-3/TRBV12-4
J gene: TRBJ1-1
clone size: .
CDR3 protein: CASSYTRNTEAFF
CDR3 DNA: TGTGCCAGCAGCTATACAAGGAACACTGAAGCTTTCTTT